Listed here is a single TCR beta chain. Its antigen is currently not known. Per-base quality was not reported, and no clone a single base away is much larger than it. The data belong to a study of T cell responses to AZD1222 COVID-19 vaccine (dated by TCRdb to the early 2020s). In the study overall: A total of 233 trial participants underwent TCR sequencing, of whom 200 to 220 received two doses of AZD1222 and about 26 received two doses of the MenACWY control vaccine. Trial participants were enrolled by age into 18-55, 56-69 and 70-plus year subgroups, with roughly 160, 29 and 62 TCR-sequenced participants respectively. The research as a whole found: The 56-69-year group was small, and its depth increase did not reach significance, likely because of low power. Conclusions about previously exposed vaccinees are limited because only a handful of AZD1222 recipients were SARS-CoV-2 seropositive at baseline. Reportedly, almost half of the unique spike-specific TCRs recognized epitopes lying outside the regions that are mutated in the B.1.351 and B.1.1.7 variants. Most participants were white British and females outnumbered males, and the authors suggested that clonal diversity may have been underestimated. Spike-specific TCR breadth and depth rose significantly after two AZD1222 doses compared with day 0 and with MenACWY recipients. Because no day 14 peak-response samples were available, the repertoires could be characterized only after the peak T cell response. The vaccine-associated CD4 TCRs covered the entire spike protein, and the dominant responses fell in regions 160-218 and 743-854.

The sample's time point label, in plain terms: about 28 days (+/-7) after the second vaccine dose. Because spike-specific TCR depth and breadth did not differ between the two schedules, AZD1222 recipients who got a second dose at roughly 4 weeks were pooled with those who got a second dose at roughly 12 weeks. Vaccinee samples were obtained from the UK trials COV001 and COV002, which included a single-blind randomized controlled phase 2/3 trial of AZD1222 (ChAdOx1 nCoV-19) in healthy adults. For TCRbeta chain sequencing, PBMC samples from trial participants were taken at day 0 and at day 28 after the second dose. The CDR3 regions of human TCRbeta chains were subjected to immunosequencing. From the authors' description of their analysis: TCRs in the repertoires were matched against a reference library of SARS-CoV-2-specific TCRs that had been generated with the MIRA antigen-specificity platform. Breadth was defined as the fraction of unique TCRs that were SARS-CoV-2-associated. Depth was defined as the fraction of total T cells that were SARS-CoV-2-associated. Using the MIRA data, each spike-specific TCR was assigned both to the spike region to which the TCR was reactive and to a CD4 or CD8 class. Log10-transformed breadth and depth values were compared by one-way ANOVA with Sidak's multiple comparisons tests. Entries here come from immuneACCESS through TCRdb and include only in-frame sequences with V and J called. Some clones fail to appear in such tables; in the studies checked, an unresolved V gene covers under half of the shortfall, and the cause of the remainder is unknown. That table is the source of V, J and clone size, and D and trimming were worked out from the DNA. Here the sample has about 72,000 clones; around 89% occur a single time. Together, the top ten hold 28% of the sample.

The germline V gene yields MRHNA for CDR1 and SNTAGT for CDR2. V lost 6 bases and J lost 5 bases; the stretch between them is 13 bases long. From the cysteine up to the phenylalanine, the CDR3 has a length of 13 residues. CDR3 DNA only is kept here, 39 bases in frame from base 1. The origin of this receptor is an adult who received the AZD1222 COVID-19 vaccine. The specimen was peripheral blood, collected 28 days after the second AZD1222 dose. The chain employs TRBV6-4 and TRBJ1-2; the D gene is perhaps TRBD1, on 6 matching bases. The CDR3 in this case is CASRPSGEYGYTF. DNA sequence: TGTGCCAGCAGGCCCTCAGGGGAGTATGGCTACACCTTC.